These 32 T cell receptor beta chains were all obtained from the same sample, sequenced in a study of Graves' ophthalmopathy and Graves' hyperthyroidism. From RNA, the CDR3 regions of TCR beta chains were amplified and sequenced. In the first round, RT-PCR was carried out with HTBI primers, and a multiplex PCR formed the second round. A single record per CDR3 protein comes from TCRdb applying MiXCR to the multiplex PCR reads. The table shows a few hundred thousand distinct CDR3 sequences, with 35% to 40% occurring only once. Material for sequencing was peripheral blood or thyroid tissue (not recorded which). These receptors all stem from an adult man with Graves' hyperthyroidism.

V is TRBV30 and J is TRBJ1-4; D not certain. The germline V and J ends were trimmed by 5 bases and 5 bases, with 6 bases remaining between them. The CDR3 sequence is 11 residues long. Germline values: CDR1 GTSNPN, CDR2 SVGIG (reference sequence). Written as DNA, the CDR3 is TGTGCCTGGTGCGAAAATGAAAAACTGTTTTTT. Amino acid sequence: CAWCENEKLFF.

The CDR3 here is CASSQAGSEQFF. CDR3 nucleotide sequence: TGTGCCAGCAGCCAAGCCGGGAGTGAGCAGTTCTTC. This chain links TRBV14 with TRBJ2-1; D is possibly TRBD2 (6 bases). CDR3 length equals 12 residues. Germline assignment: CDR1 SGHDN and CDR2 FVKESK. Deletions cut 1 base from V and 9 bases from J, with 7 bases between.

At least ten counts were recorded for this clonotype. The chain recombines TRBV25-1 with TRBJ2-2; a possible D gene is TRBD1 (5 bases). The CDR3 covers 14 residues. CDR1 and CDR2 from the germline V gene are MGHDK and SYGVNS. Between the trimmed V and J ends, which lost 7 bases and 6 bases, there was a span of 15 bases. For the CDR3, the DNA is TGTGCCAGCAAGAAGCAGGGTAGGGCCGGGGAGCTGTTTTTT. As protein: CASKKQGRAGELFF.

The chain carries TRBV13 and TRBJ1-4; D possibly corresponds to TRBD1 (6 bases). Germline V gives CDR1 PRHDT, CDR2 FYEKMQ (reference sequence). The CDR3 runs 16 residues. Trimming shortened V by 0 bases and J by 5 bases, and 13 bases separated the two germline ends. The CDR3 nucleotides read TGTGCCAGCAGCTTAGGGTCGGCAGGGGAAAATGAAAAACTGTTTTTT. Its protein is CASSLGSAGENEKLFF. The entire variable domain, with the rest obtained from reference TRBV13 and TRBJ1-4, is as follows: AAGVIQSPRHLIKEKRETATLKCYPIPRHDTVYWYQQGPGQDPQFLISFYEKMQSDKGSIPDRFSAQQFSDYHSELNMSSLELGDSALYFCASSLGSAGENEKLFFGSGTQLSVL.

This chain's CDR3 is CASSLMQDGGTEAFF. CDR3 bases: TGTGCCAGCAGTTTAATGCAGGACGGTGGTACTGAAGCTTTCTTT. V and J are TRBV2 and TRBJ1-1; D remains unclear. Germline lookup yields CDR1 SNHLY and CDR2 FYNNEI. The CDR3 extends over 15 amino acids. Trimming shortened V by 5 bases and J by 5 bases, and 18 bases separated the two germline ends. The whole variable domain, remainder taken from reference TRBV2 and TRBJ1-1, is EPEVTQTPSHQVTQMGQEVILRCVPISNHLYFYWYRQILGQKVEFLVSFYNNEISEKSEIFDDQFSVERPDGSNFTLKIRSTKLEDSAMYFCASSLMQDGGTEAFFGQGTRLTVV.

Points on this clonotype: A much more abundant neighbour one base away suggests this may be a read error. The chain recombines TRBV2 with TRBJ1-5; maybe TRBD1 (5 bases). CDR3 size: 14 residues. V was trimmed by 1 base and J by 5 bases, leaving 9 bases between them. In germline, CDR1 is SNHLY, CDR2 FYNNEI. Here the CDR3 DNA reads TGTGCCAGCAGTGAAGGGGGCGGAGATCAGCCCCAGCATTTT. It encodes CASSEGGGDQPQHF.

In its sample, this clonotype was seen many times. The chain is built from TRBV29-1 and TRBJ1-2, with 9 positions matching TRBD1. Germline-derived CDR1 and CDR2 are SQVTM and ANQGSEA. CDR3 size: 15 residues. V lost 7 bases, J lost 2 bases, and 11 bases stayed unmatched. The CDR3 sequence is CSEKGPGQGNYGYTF. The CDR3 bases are TGCAGCGAAAAAGGGCCGGGACAGGGAAACTATGGCTACACCTTC.

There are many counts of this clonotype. In DNA form, the CDR3 reads TGTGCCATCAGTGAGTCGCCATCGAACACTGAAGCTTTCTTT. Translated, it gives CAISESPSNTEAFF. The gene calls are TRBV10-3 and TRBJ1-1; D gene unclear. Germline-derived CDR1 and CDR2 are ENHRY and SYGVKD. Trimming removed 0 bases at V and 1 base at J, with 6 bases between. The CDR3 consists of 14 residues.

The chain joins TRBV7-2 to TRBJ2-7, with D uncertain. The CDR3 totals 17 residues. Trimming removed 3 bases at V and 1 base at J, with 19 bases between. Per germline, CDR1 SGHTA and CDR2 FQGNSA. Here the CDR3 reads CASSLKQGPWDSYEQYF. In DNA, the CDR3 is TGTGCCAGCAGCTTGAAGCAAGGGCCCTGGGATTCCTACGAGCAGTACTTC.

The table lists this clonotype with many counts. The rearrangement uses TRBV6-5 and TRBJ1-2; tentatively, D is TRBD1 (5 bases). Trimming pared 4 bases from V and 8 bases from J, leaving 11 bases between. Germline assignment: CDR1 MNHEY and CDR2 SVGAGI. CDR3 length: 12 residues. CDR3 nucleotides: TGTGCCAGCAGTTCGGGGACGGAGGGCTACACCTTC. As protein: CASSSGTEGYTF.

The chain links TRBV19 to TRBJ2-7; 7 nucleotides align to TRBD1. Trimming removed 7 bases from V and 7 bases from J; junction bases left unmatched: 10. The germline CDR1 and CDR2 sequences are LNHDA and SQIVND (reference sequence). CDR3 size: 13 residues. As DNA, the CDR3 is TGTGCCAGTACTTCCCGGACAGGCAATGAGCAGTACTTC. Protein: CASTSRTGNEQYF.

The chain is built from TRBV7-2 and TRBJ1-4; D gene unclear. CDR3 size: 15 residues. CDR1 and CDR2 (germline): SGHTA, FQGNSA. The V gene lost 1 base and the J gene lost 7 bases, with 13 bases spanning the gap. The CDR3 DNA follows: TGTGCCAGCAGCTTAGTAGGGCTGGGTGGTGAAAAACTGTTTTTT. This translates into CASSLVGLGGEKLFF.

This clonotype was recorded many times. CDR3 in amino acids: CASRADGGAYEQYF. The CDR3 DNA is TGTGCCAGCAGGGCCGATGGGGGCGCCTACGAGCAGTACTTC. This chain joins TRBV2 and TRBJ2-7, with D possibly being TRBD1 (6 bases). The CDR3 runs 14 residues. The germline V gene encodes CDR1 SNHLY and CDR2 FYNNEI. V was pared by 6 bases and J by 2 bases, with 14 bases between.

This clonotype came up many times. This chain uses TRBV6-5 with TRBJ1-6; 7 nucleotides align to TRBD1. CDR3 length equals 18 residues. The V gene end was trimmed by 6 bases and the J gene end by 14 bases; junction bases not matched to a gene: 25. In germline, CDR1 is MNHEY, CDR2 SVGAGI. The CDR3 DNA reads TGTGCCAGCAGCATGGCGGTATTCCGAGACAGGGTTGATTCGGCCCTCCACTTT. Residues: CASSMAVFRDRVDSALHF.

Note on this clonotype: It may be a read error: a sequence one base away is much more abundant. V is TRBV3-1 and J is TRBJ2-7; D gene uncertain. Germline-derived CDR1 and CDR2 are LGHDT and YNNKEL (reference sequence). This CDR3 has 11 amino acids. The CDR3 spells CASARVGEQCF. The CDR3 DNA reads TGTGCCAGCGCAAGGGTCGGCGAGCAGTGCTTC.

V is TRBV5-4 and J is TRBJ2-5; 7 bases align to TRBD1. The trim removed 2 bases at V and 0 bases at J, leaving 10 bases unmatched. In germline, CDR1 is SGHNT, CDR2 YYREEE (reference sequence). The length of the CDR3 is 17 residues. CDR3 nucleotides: TGTGCCAGCAGCTTAGGCAGAGCGGACAGGCACCAAGAGACCCAGTACTTC. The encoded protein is CASSLGRADRHQETQYF.

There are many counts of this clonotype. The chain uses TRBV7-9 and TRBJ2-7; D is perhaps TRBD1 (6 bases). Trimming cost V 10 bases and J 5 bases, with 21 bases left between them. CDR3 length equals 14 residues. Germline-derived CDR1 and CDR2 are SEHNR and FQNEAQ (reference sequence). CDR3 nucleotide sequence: TGTGCCACTTCGGCGACAGGTATCTTGAACGAGCAGTACTTC. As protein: CATSATGILNEQYF.

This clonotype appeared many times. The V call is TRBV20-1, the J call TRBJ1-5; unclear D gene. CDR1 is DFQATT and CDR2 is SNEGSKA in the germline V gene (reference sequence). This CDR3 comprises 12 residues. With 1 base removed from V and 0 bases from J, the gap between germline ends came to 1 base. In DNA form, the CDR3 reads TGCAGTGCTAGAGGTAGCAATCAGCCCCAGCATTTT. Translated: CSARGSNQPQHF.

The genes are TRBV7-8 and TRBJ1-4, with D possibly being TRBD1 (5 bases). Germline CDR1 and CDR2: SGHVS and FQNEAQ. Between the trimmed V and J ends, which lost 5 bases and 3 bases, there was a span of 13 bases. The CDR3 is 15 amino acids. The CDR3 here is CASSRGRQPNEKLFF. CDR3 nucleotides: TGTGCCAGCAGCCGGGGGAGGCAGCCTAATGAAAAACTGTTTTTT. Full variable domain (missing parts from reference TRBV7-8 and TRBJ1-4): GAGVSQSPRYKVAKRGQDVALRCDPISGHVSLFWYQQALGQGPEFLTYFQNEAQLDKSGLPSDRFFAERPEGSVSTLKIQRTQQEDSAVYLCASSRGRQPNEKLFFGSGTQLSVL.

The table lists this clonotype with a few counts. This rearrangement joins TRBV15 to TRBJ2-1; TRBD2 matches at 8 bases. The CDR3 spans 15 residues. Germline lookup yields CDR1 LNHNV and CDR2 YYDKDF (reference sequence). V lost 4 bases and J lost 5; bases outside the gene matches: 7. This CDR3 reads CATSTGTRGDNEQFF. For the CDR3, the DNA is TGTGCCACCAGCACCGGGACTAGGGGGGACAATGAGCAGTTCTTC.

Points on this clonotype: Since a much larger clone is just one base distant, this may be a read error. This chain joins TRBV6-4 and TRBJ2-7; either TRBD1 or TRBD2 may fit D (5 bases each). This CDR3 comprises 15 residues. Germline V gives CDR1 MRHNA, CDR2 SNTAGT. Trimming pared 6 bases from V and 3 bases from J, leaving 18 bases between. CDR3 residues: CASSSGGAGLYEQYF. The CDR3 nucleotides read TGTGCCAGCAGCTCTGGTGGGGCGGGTCTCTACGAGCAGTACTTC.

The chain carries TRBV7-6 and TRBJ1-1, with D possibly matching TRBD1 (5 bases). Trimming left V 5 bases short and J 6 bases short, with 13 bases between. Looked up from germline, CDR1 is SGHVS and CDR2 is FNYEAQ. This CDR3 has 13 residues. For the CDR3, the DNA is TGTGCCAGCAGCCCCCGCGGAGGGGCTGAAGCTTTCTTT. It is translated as CASSPRGGAEAFF.

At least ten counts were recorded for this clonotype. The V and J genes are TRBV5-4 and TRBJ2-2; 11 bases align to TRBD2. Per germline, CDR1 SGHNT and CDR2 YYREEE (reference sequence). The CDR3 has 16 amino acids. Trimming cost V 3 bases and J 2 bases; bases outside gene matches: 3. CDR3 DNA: TGTGCCAGCAGCTCCGGGACTAGCGGAAACACCGGGGAGCTGTTTTTT. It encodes CASSSGTSGNTGELFF.

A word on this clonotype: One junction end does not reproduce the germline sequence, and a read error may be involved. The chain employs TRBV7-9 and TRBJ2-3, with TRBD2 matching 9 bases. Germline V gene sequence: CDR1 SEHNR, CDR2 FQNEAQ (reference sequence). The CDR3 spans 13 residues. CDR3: CPSSPYTSGTQYF. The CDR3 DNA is TGTCCCAGCAGCCCCTATACTAGCGGGACGCAGTATTTT.

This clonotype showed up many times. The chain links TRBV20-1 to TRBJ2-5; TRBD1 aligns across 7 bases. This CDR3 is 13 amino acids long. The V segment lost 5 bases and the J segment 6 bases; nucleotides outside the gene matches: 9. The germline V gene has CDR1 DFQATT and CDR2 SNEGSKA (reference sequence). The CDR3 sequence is CSAEGQFEKTQYF. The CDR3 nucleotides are TGCAGTGCTGAGGGACAGTTCGAAAAGACCCAGTACTTC.

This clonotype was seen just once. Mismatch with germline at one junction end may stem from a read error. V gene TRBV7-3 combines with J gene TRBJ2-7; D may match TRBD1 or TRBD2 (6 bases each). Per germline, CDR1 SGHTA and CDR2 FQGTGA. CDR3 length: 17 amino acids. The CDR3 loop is CASSHPLGGRSPYEQYF. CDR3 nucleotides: TGCGCCAGCAGCCACCCCCTGGGGGGCCGGAGCCCCTACGAGCAGTACTTC.

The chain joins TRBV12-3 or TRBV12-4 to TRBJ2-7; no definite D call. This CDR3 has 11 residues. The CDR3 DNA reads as TGTGCTAGTGGTCAAGACTACGAGCAGTACTTC. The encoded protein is CASGQDYEQYF.

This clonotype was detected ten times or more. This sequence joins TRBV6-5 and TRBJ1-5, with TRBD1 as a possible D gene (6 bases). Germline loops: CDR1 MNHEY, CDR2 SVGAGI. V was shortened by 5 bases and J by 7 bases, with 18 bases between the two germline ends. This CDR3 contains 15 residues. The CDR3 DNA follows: TGTGCCAGCAGTGAAGATGAACAGGGTTACCAGCCCCAGCATTTT. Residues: CASSEDEQGYQPQHF.

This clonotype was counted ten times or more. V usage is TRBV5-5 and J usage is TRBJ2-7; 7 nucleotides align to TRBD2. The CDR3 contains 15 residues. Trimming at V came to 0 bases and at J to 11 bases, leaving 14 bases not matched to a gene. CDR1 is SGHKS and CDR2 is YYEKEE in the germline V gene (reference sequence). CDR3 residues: CASSLEPAGDSREYF. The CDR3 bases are TGTGCCAGCAGCTTGGAACCGGCGGGAGATTCACGGGAGTACTTC. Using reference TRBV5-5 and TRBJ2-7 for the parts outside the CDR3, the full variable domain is DAGVTQSPTHLIKTRGQQVTLRCSPISGHKSVSWYQQVLGQGPQFIFQYYEKEERGRGNFPDRFSARQFPNYSSELNVNALLLGDSALYLCASSLEPAGDSREYFGPGTRLTVT.

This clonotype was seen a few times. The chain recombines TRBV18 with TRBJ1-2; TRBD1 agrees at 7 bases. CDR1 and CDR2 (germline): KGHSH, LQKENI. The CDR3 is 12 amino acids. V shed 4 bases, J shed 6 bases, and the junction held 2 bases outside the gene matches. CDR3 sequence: CASSRGQDGYTF. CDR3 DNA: TGTGCCAGCTCACGCGGACAGGATGGCTACACCTTC.

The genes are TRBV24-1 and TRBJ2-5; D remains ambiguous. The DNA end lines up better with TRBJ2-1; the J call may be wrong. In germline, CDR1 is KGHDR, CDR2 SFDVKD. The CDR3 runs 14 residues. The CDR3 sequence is CATSEGGDYNEQFF. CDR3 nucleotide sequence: TGTGCCACCAGTGAGGGCGGTGACTACAATGAGCAGTTCTTC.

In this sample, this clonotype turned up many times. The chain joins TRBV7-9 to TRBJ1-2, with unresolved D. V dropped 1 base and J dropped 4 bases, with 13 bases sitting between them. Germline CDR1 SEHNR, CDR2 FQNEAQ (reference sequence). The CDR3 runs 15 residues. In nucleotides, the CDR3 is TGTGCCAGCAGCTTAGGTTTGTCGACAAGCTATGGCTACACCTTC. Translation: CASSLGLSTSYGYTF.